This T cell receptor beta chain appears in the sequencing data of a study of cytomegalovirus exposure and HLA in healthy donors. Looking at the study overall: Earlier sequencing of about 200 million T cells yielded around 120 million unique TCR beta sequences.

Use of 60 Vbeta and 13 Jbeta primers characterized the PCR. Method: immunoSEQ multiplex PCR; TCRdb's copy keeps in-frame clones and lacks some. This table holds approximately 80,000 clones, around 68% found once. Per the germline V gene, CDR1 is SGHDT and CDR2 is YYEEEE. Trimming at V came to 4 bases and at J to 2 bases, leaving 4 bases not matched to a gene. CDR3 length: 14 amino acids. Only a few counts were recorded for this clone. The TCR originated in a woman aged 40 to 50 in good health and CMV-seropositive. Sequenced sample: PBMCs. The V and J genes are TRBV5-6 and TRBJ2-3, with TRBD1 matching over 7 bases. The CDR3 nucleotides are TGTGCCAGCAGCCCGGGACAGTACACAGATACGCAGTATTTT. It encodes CASSPGQYTDTQYF.